Below are 26 T cell receptor beta chains sequenced from a single sample in a study of T cell changes during pregnancy in multiple sclerosis (dated by TCRdb to the late 2010s). Libraries came from the immunoSEQ multiplex PCR assay. TCRdb mirrors the immuneACCESS table, restricted to in-frame sequences. Some clones are absent from its copies; in checked studies, under half trace to an unresolved V gene, and the reason for the others is unknown. For this sample the table gives roughly 48,000 clones, of which about 95% were detected only once. Jointly, the top ten make up under 6% of the sample. Sequenced here: CD8+ T cells from peripheral blood mononuclear cells, sampled in the first trimester of pregnancy. These receptors were taken from a female donor with multiple sclerosis, enrolled in a pregnancy study.

The genes are TRBV2 and TRBJ2-7, with 9 positions matching TRBD1. V lost 6 bases, J lost 3 bases, and 9 bases stayed unmatched. In germline, CDR1 is SNHLY, CDR2 FYNNEI. The CDR3 is 15 residues long. Here the CDR3 reads CASSPGTGYHYEQYF. For the CDR3, the DNA is TGTGCCAGCAGCCCCGGGACAGGGTATCACTACGAGCAGTACTTC.

This sequence joins TRBV5-6 and TRBJ1-4, with 10 bases matching TRBD1. Germline lookup yields CDR1 SGHDT and CDR2 YYEEEE. The CDR3 is 17 amino acids. With 3 bases clipped from V and 1 base from J, the junction kept 6 bases outside the gene matches. The CDR3 here is CASSSVGQGVTNEKLFF. In DNA form, the CDR3 reads TGTGCCAGCAGCTCTGTCGGACAGGGGGTAACTAATGAAAAACTGTTTTTT.

V usage is TRBV15 and J usage is TRBJ2-3, with TRBD2 matching over 9 bases. Germline-derived CDR1 and CDR2 are LNHNV and YYDKDF (reference sequence). V gave up 5 bases and J gave up 9 bases; unmatched junction bases: 9. The CDR3 has 14 amino acids. CDR3 nucleotides: TGTGCCACCAGCGGCTCGGGGACTAGCTCCACGCAGTATTTT. This codes for CATSGSGTSSTQYF.

This sequence joins TRBV6-4 and TRBJ2-1, with 12 bases that match TRBD1. CDR1 is MRHNA, CDR2 SNTAGT, per germline. Trimming at V came to 2 bases and at J to 6 bases, leaving 2 bases not matched to a gene. The CDR3 extends over 15 amino acids. The CDR3 here is CASSDGTGGPNEQFF. The CDR3 nucleotides read TGTGCCAGCAGTGACGGGACAGGGGGCCCCAATGAGCAGTTCTTC.

The rearrangement joins TRBV19 to TRBJ2-1; D is possibly TRBD2 (6 bases). V lost 7 bases to trimming and J lost 4 bases, with 17 bases between them. The CDR3 contains 15 residues. Germline CDR1 and CDR2: LNHDA and SQIVND (reference sequence). CDR3 amino acids: CASTQVPGGYNEQFF. For the CDR3, the DNA is TGTGCCAGTACCCAAGTCCCCGGGGGATACAATGAGCAGTTCTTC.

V gene TRBV7-9 combines with J gene TRBJ2-3; 15 nucleotides agree with TRBD2. The CDR3 covers 16 residues. The germline V gene encodes CDR1 SEHNR and CDR2 FQNEAQ (reference sequence). V dropped 4 bases and J dropped 4; count of bases not matched to a gene: 3. CDR3: CASSSGLAGGPDTQYF. The DNA for the CDR3 is TGTGCCAGCAGCTCGGGACTAGCGGGAGGTCCAGATACGCAGTATTTT.

The V and J genes are TRBV4-1 and TRBJ2-2; D perhaps matches TRBD2 (5 bases). CDR3 size: 12 residues. Trimming pared 10 bases from V and 6 bases from J, leaving 12 bases between. Germline loops: CDR1 MGHRA, CDR2 YSYEKL. The CDR3 sequence is CATRDGAGELFF. In nucleotides, the CDR3 is TGCGCCACTCGGGATGGAGCCGGGGAGCTGTTTTTT.

This clone was counted a single time. The CDR3 loop is CASRTGPNTEAFF. The CDR3 DNA is TGTGCCAGCAGGACAGGACCCAACACTGAAGCTTTCTTT. The chain links TRBV27 to TRBJ1-1; perhaps TRBD1 as D (6 bases). This CDR3 region has 13 residues. V was cut by 6 bases and J by 2 bases, with 10 bases left in between. The germline gives CDR1 MNHEY, CDR2 SMNVEV (reference sequence).

This sequence joins TRBV4-2 and TRBJ2-2; 9 bases line up with TRBD1. V shed 3 bases and J 0 bases; nucleotides not matched to a gene: 11. Germline V gives CDR1 LGHNA, CDR2 YNFKEQ. This CDR3 comprises 19 residues. The CDR3 DNA is TGTGCCAGCAGCCACCAGGGACAGGGACCTTCTGCGAACACCGGGGAGCTGTTTTTT. Amino acids: CASSHQGQGPSANTGELFF.

V is TRBV6-5 and J is TRBJ1-5; TRBD1 aligns across 8 bases. Trimming cost V 0 bases and J 5 bases; bases outside gene matches: 3. The CDR3 extends over 15 amino acids. Germline V gene lookup returns CDR1 MNHEY and CDR2 SVGAGI. This CDR3 reads CASSYSDRADQPQHF. CDR3 nucleotide sequence: TGTGCCAGCAGTTACTCGGACAGGGCGGATCAGCCCCAGCATTTT.

The gene calls are TRBV4-1 and TRBJ2-1; no clear D. The ends were cut back, 3 bases at V and 0 bases at J, with 12 bases in the middle. This CDR3 has 16 residues. Germline lookup yields CDR1 MGHRA and CDR2 YSYEKL. The DNA for the CDR3 is TGCGCCAGCAGCCAGGCCTGGGCAGGCTCCTACAATGAGCAGTTCTTC. It yields the protein CASSQAWAGSYNEQFF.

This sequence joins TRBV13 and TRBJ1-4; 8 positions match TRBD1. Germline V lookup: CDR1 PRHDT, CDR2 FYEKMQ (reference sequence). This CDR3 region has 15 residues. Trimming took 6 bases from V and 2 from J; bases not matched to a gene: 5. The CDR3 nucleotides are TGTGCCAGCAGGATACAGGGGGGGACTAATGAAAAACTGTTTTTT. This translates into CASRIQGGTNEKLFF. The full variable domain, in which reference TRBV13 and TRBJ1-4 provide the parts outside the CDR3, is AAGVIQSPRHLIKEKRETATLKCYPIPRHDTVYWYQQGPGQDPQFLISFYEKMQSDKGSIPDRFSAQQFSDYHSELNMSSLELGDSALYFCASRIQGGTNEKLFFGSGTQLSVL.

This chain uses TRBV13 with TRBJ2-1; D might be TRBD2 (6 bases). Germline-derived CDR1 and CDR2 are PRHDT and FYEKMQ (reference sequence). This CDR3 is 15 amino acids long. Trimming took off 0 bases at V and 3 bases at J, with 9 bases between the two ends. CDR3 protein: CASSLGRGSYNEQFF. In nucleotides, the CDR3 is TGTGCCAGCAGCTTAGGCCGGGGGAGCTACAATGAGCAGTTCTTC.

This clone occurred a few times. The genes are TRBV6-6 and TRBJ2-2, with 11 nucleotides matching TRBD2. Germline V gene lookup returns CDR1 MNHNY and CDR2 SVGAGI (reference sequence). CDR3 size: 15 residues. V lost 8 bases and J lost 3; bases outside the gene matches: 5. DNA for the CDR3: TGTGCCAGCTTCAAGGGACTAGCGGACACCGGGGAGCTGTTTTTT. The encoded protein is CASFKGLADTGELFF.

The J gene is TRBJ2-4, the V gene TRBV11-2, with 10 nucleotides matching TRBD2. J was trimmed by 7 bases and V by 5 bases; bases with no gene match: 8. The germline V gene encodes CDR1 SGHAT and CDR2 FQNNGV. This CDR3 has 15 amino acids. CDR3 sequence reads: CASSPYSSGRNIQYF. DNA of the CDR3: TGTGCCAGCAGCCCCTATAGTAGCGGGAGGAACATTCAGTACTTC.

CDR3 bases: TGTGCCAGCAGCGCCCGGACTAGCCCCTACGAGCAGTACTTC. It specifies CASSARTSPYEQYF. The V call is TRBV9, the J call TRBJ2-7; 8 positions match TRBD2. The CDR3 contains 14 residues. J gave up 2 bases and V 3 bases, and 4 bases lay outside the gene matches. Germline values: CDR1 SGDLS, CDR2 YYNGEE.

The rearrangement joins TRBV27 to TRBJ2-7; TRBD2 agrees at 9 bases. Trimming took 2 bases from V and 2 from J; bases not matched to a gene: 10. This CDR3 region has 17 residues. Per the germline V gene, CDR1 is MNHEY and CDR2 is SMNVEV (reference sequence). The CDR3 sequence is CASSLQARTSVPYEQYF. DNA for the CDR3: TGTGCCAGCAGTTTACAGGCCCGGACTAGCGTACCCTACGAGCAGTACTTC.

The CDR3 sequence is CSIPTTYGYTF. CDR3 in DNA: TGCAGCATCCCTACTACCTATGGCTACACCTTC. The genes are TRBV29-1 and TRBJ1-2; D call uncertain. The CDR3 sequence is 11 residues long. V lost 8 bases and J 4 bases, leaving 11 bases between the germline ends. Germline values: CDR1 SQVTM, CDR2 ANQGSEA.

J is TRBJ1-5 and V is TRBV5-5, with a weak D call TRBD1 (5 bases). CDR3 size: 15 residues. Between the trimmed V and J ends, which lost 1 base and 4 bases, there was a span of 12 bases. Germline V gives CDR1 SGHKS, CDR2 YYEKEE (reference sequence). The CDR3 sequence: CASSLKGLGNQPQHF. The CDR3 coding sequence is TGTGCCAGCAGCTTGAAGGGGCTAGGGAATCAGCCCCAGCATTTT. The full variable domain, its missing parts supplied by reference TRBV5-5 and TRBJ1-5, is DAGVTQSPTHLIKTRGQQVTLRCSPISGHKSVSWYQQVLGQGPQFIFQYYEKEERGRGNFPDRFSARQFPNYSSELNVNALLLGDSALYLCASSLKGLGNQPQHFGDGTRLSIL.

The chain employs TRBV7-9 and TRBJ2-1; 7 bases match TRBD1. V shed 1 base and J 4 bases; nucleotides not matched to a gene: 7. The germline V gene has CDR1 SEHNR and CDR2 FQNEAQ (reference sequence). The CDR3 runs 16 residues. CDR3 sequence: CASSLDVGGAYNEQFF. The CDR3 region has the DNA TGTGCCAGCAGCTTAGATGTAGGGGGCGCATACAATGAGCAGTTCTTC.

The chain is built from TRBV27 and TRBJ2-7; TRBD2 aligns across 12 bases. CDR1 is MNHEY and CDR2 is SMNVEV in the germline V gene (reference sequence). This CDR3 has 16 amino acids. J was trimmed by 4 bases and V by 3 bases; bases with no gene match: 7. The chain's CDR3 is CASSFHGLAGPYEQYF. As DNA, the CDR3 is TGTGCCAGCAGTTTCCACGGACTAGCGGGACCATACGAGCAGTACTTC.

V usage is TRBV30 and J usage is TRBJ2-1, with TRBD2 matching over 7 bases. Germline V gene data show CDR1 as GTSNPN and CDR2 as SVGIG (reference sequence). The CDR3 has 12 amino acids. With 5 bases clipped from V and 3 bases from J, the junction kept 1 base outside the gene matches. The DNA for the CDR3 is TGTGCCTGGGCTAGCGGCTACAATGAGCAGTTCTTC. This codes for CAWASGYNEQFF.

The chain couples TRBV14 to TRBJ2-1, with 8 bases lining up with TRBD2. CDR1 is SGHDN and CDR2 is FVKESK in the germline V gene. Unmatched junction bases numbered 6, after V lost 5 bases and J lost 6 bases. This CDR3 region has 14 residues. Here the CDR3 reads CASSFGGGLNEQFF. For the CDR3, the DNA is TGTGCCAGCAGCTTCGGGGGGGGACTCAATGAGCAGTTCTTC.

This sequence joins TRBV19 and TRBJ2-7; 14 positions match TRBD2. The CDR3 length is 15 residues. Germline CDR1 is LNHDA and CDR2 is SQIVND (reference sequence). V was pared by 5 bases and J by 5 bases, with 5 bases of the junction left unmatched. The CDR3 DNA sequence: TGTGCCAGTAGTCTTGGACTAGCGGGAGGCCACGAGCAGTACTTC. Translated, it gives CASSLGLAGGHEQYF.

The chain employs TRBV21-1 and TRBJ2-7; the DNA was not used to check the table's D call, TRBD2. TRBV21-1 is reported as a pseudogene. The CDR3 is 13 residues long. The CDR3 sequence is CASSKPSGSEQYF. DNA for the CDR3: TGTGCCAGCAGCAAACCTAGCGGGAGCGAGCAGTACTTC.

The count of this clone is one. The CDR3 sequence is CASSRASGSGEQFF. CDR3 bases: TGTGCCAGCAGTAGAGCTAGCGGGAGCGGTGAGCAGTTCTTC. This chain joins TRBV6-1 and TRBJ2-1; 10 bases are shared with TRBD2. V dropped 5 bases and J dropped 9; count of bases not matched to a gene: 7. The length of the CDR3 is 14 residues. Per germline, CDR1 MNHNS and CDR2 SASEGT.